This T cell receptor beta chain was identified in a study of blood T cell repertoires in COVID-19 (dated by TCRdb to 2020 to 2021). For context, the study as a whole: Collaborator samples came from the United States, Italy and Spain and covered acute and convalescent phases of COVID-19. Where available, HLA class I and class II types were obtained from metadata supplied by the sample provider rather than from assay-based typing. The prospective study material was composed of cDNA or gDNA derived from T cells, B-cell-depleted T cells, or PBMCs. The repertoires were released in a freely available public database meant as a resource for research on the immune response to SARS-CoV-2. Samples were obtained from the ongoing ImmuneRACE study (first 160 participants) and from about 1,300 subjects provided by 6 global collaborators. Subjects who had been exposed to COVID-19, were actively infected with it, or had recovered from it provided the deeply sampled blood TCRbeta repertoires that made up the dataset. Sample metadata almost always included a de-identified subject ID, COVID-19 status, age in years and sex. Study-level results and caveats: How much clinical and demographic metadata was included differed by source and by participant, and the metadata was provided uncurated.

Of note for this clone: Its antigen is unknown. Per-base quality was not reported, and no clone a single base away is much larger than it.

One collaborating source in Seattle enrolled patients during active infection and followed them longitudinally through the course of disease. Whole blood was collected in K2EDTA tubes by collaborating institutions according to the institutions' own protocols. Collaborator samples were shipped for TCRbeta analysis as frozen whole blood, isolated PBMCs, or DNA extracted from either sample type. TCRbeta CDR3 regions were amplified from genomic DNA by means of the immunoSEQ Assay, a bias-controlled multiplex PCR. The authors' analysis ran thus. The number of nucleated cells in each sample was estimated by amplification of reference gene primers within the assay. To quantify the absolute abundance of each unique TCRbeta CDR3 rearrangement, sequence reads were collapsed and filtered. For each sample, productive Simpson clonality was calculated by taking the square root of Simpson's diversity index across productive rearrangements. Held by TCRdb, this immuneACCESS table contains in-frame sequences only and omits some clones. Under half of the omission traces to an unresolved V gene where checked; the cause of the rest is unknown. The V and J calls and the clone size are those of that table, but D and trimming were determined from the DNA. The sample contains roughly 130,000 clones, 70% to 80% of them found a single time. The ten largest make up roughly 4.9% of the sample.

This clonotype was sampled from a woman aged 65 to 85 with COVID-19, enrolled during active disease. The sequenced sample was peripheral blood.

The DNA reads TGTGCCAGCAGCTTGGGACAGAACTATGGCTACACCTTC. Translated, it reads CASSLGQNYGYTF. The V gene is TRBV5-6 and the J gene is TRBJ1-2, and TRBD1 may be the D gene, going by 5 matching bases. The CDR3 spans 13 residues, from the cysteine through the phenylalanine. Solely the CDR3 DNA is kept, with 39 bases framed from the first base. The germline ends are 5 bases apart after V is trimmed by 0 bases and J by 2 bases. The germline V gene gives CDR1 as SGHDT and CDR2 as YYEEEE. Reference TRBV5-6 and TRBJ1-2 proteins supply the regions before and after the CDR3; the full variable domain is: DAGVTQSPTHLIKTRGQQVTLRCSPKSGHDTVSWYQQALGQGPQFIFQYYEEEERQRGNFPDRFSGHQFPNYSSELNVNALLLGDSALYLCASSLGQNYGYTFGSGTRLTVV.